This T cell receptor (beta chain) derives from a study of cytomegalovirus exposure and HLA in healthy donors. The PCR employed 60 Vbeta primers together with 13 Jbeta primers. Sequencing used immunoSEQ multiplex PCR; TCRdb keeps in-frame clones, though not all of them. The sample has 120,000 or so clones, 78% seen once; the top ten hold 11%. V trimming: 5 bases; J trimming: 0 bases; junction bases outside the gene matches: 6. From germline, CDR1 is LNHDA and CDR2 SQIVND (reference sequence). The CDR3 covers 16 residues. The source of this sequence is a man younger than 45 in good health and CMV-seropositive. Source material: PBMCs. The rearrangement links TRBV19 to TRBJ1-5; 8 bases match TRBD1. CDR3 DNA sequence: TGTGCCAGTAGTTCAGACAGGGGATATAGCAATCAGCCCCAGCATTTT. Translating it yields CASSSDRGYSNQPQHF.